The sequence of this TCR beta chain was determined in a study of technical replicates of blood from a few donors. The V gene's germline CDR1 is SGHNT and CDR2 YYREEE (reference sequence). The V end was cut by 0 bases, the J end by 3 bases, with 10 bases between. The CDR3 totals 14 residues. Repertoires were generated with immunoSEQ multiplex PCR, while TCRdb's copy carries only in-frame clones and drops some. The profile shows about 56,000 clones, about 93% of them singletons. The receptor was derived from a human donor in good health. Some clones in this sample may be carry-over from other donors' samples. The chain employs TRBV5-4 and TRBJ2-7, with a possible D match to TRBD1 (6 bases). Material: PBMCs. CDR3 amino acids: CASSLGGLDYEQYF. The CDR3 DNA sequence: TGTGCCAGCAGCTTGGGGGGGCTCGACTACGAGCAGTACTTC.